These 21 T cell receptor beta chains were all obtained from the same sample, sequenced in a study of blood T cell repertoires in COVID-19. The repertoire was sequenced with immunoSEQ multiplex PCR; TCRdb's copy has only in-frame clones and lacks some. The data contain more than 95,000 clones, roughly 90% of them singletons. The specimen sequenced was peripheral blood. These receptors all come from a human donor in a cohort sampled during active COVID-19.

This chain links TRBV28 with TRBJ2-3, with 8 bases matching TRBD2. V lost 3 bases to trimming and J lost 4 bases; unmatched junction nucleotides: 12. This CDR3 region has 17 residues. CDR1 is MDHEN and CDR2 is SYDVKM in the germline V gene. This CDR3 is CASSFPANGGASDTQYF. The CDR3 DNA is TGTGCCAGCAGTTTCCCCGCTAACGGGGGGGCGTCAGATACGCAGTATTTT.

This rearrangement joins TRBV5-1 to TRBJ2-1, with D perhaps TRBD1 (5 bases). V lost 3 bases to trimming and J lost 10 bases, with 14 bases between them. The CDR3 runs to 13 residues. From germline, CDR1 is SGHRS and CDR2 YFSETQ. The DNA for the CDR3 is TGCGCCAGCAGCTGGCCAGGGCCAGGAGAGCAGTTCTTC. This gives the protein CASSWPGPGEQFF.

Ten or more counts support this clone. The chain is built from TRBV23-1 and TRBJ2-1, with D tentatively TRBD2 (6 bases). TRBV23-1 is an ORF for which the function is uncertain. This CDR3 region has 15 residues. Trimming pared 0 bases from V and 8 bases from J, leaving 14 bases between. The CDR3 region has the DNA TGCGCCAGCAGTCAATCGGGGGGACTGTTAGATGAGCAGTTCTTC. Translated, it gives CASSQSGGLLDEQFF.

The genes are TRBV13 and TRBJ2-7; the D is unclear. This CDR3 contains 13 residues. Trimming removed 9 bases from V and 2 bases from J, with 14 bases in between. The germline gives CDR1 PRHDT, CDR2 FYEKMQ (reference sequence). The CDR3 bases are TGTGCCAGTGGGCAGCTGGATACCTACGAGCAGTACTTC. This gives the protein CASGQLDTYEQYF.

The chain links TRBV5-1 to TRBJ1-4, with D possibly TRBD1 on 5 matching bases. The CDR3 has 14 amino acids. Germline-derived CDR1 and CDR2 are SGHRS and YFSETQ. V was pared by 4 bases and J by 7 bases, with 14 bases between. This CDR3 reads CASSMDGGFEKLFF. CDR3 DNA: TGCGCCAGCAGCATGGACGGGGGTTTTGAAAAACTGTTTTTT.

V and J are TRBV2 and TRBJ2-1, with 7 bases lining up with TRBD2. The CDR3 has 15 residues. The germline V gene encodes CDR1 SNHLY and CDR2 FYNNEI. V trimming: 6 bases; J trimming: 9 bases; junction bases outside the gene matches: 14. The chain's CDR3 is CASRALAAQFVEQFF. In DNA, the CDR3 is TGTGCCAGCAGAGCTCTAGCGGCTCAGTTCGTTGAGCAGTTCTTC.

The sample holds a few counts of this clone. This chain connects TRBV7-2 to TRBJ1-2; D remains unclear. The CDR3 runs to 12 residues. The ends were cut back, 4 bases at V and 3 bases at J, with 6 bases in the middle. Germline loops: CDR1 SGHTA, CDR2 FQGNSA. CDR3: CASSYEYYGYTF. CDR3 nucleotides: TGTGCCAGCAGCTACGAGTACTATGGCTACACCTTC.

The chain employs TRBV7-3 and TRBJ2-1; tentatively, D is TRBD2 (7 bases). Germline V gene lookup returns CDR1 SGHTA and CDR2 FQGTGA. CDR3 size: 16 residues. Trimming removed 1 base from V and 7 bases from J, with 17 bases in between. Here the CDR3 DNA reads TGTGCCAGCAGCTTAAACGCGGGGGCTACGGGGAATGAGCAGTTCTTC. Protein: CASSLNAGATGNEQFF.

The CDR3 bases are TGTGCCAGCAGCTTGCTCCCGTTCGAGCAGTACTTC. Translating gives CASSLLPFEQYF. The rearrangement links TRBV5-4 to TRBJ2-7, with D unresolved. Germline values: CDR1 SGHNT, CDR2 YYREEE (reference sequence). The germline V and J ends were trimmed by 1 base and 6 bases, with 8 bases remaining between them. This CDR3 comprises 12 residues.

The rearrangement links TRBV7-2 to TRBJ2-3; TRBD2 matches at 10 bases. CDR3 size: 16 residues. V shed 3 bases and J 0 bases; nucleotides not matched to a gene: 3. Looked up from germline, CDR1 is SGHTA and CDR2 is FQGNSA. The CDR3 here is CASSFSGGLSTDTQYF. CDR3 nucleotide sequence: TGTGCCAGCAGCTTTAGCGGGGGGCTTAGCACAGATACGCAGTATTTT.

The gene calls are TRBV5-4 and TRBJ1-3, with TRBD1 matching 8 bases. In germline, CDR1 is SGHNT, CDR2 YYREEE (reference sequence). With 0 bases clipped from V and 0 bases from J, the junction kept 5 bases outside the gene matches. The CDR3 is made up of 17 amino acids. The CDR3 sequence: CASSLGTGPSSGNTIYF. The CDR3 nucleotides read TGTGCCAGCAGCTTGGGGACAGGGCCAAGCTCTGGAAACACCATATATTTT.

The genes are TRBV10-3 and TRBJ1-2; a possible D gene is TRBD1 (5 bases). The germline V gene encodes CDR1 ENHRY and CDR2 SYGVKD. This CDR3 has 12 residues. Trimming cost V 4 bases and J 8 bases, with 11 bases left between them. The CDR3, as DNA: TGTGCCATCAGTGGGACCGACAGAGGCTACACCTTC. Its translation: CAISGTDRGYTF.

The rearrangement links TRBV7-2 to TRBJ2-7; no reliable D call. Germline V gives CDR1 SGHTA, CDR2 FQGNSA. The CDR3 extends over 13 amino acids. With 5 bases removed from V and 5 bases from J, the gap between germline ends came to 13 bases. The CDR3 DNA follows: TGTGCCAGCAGCCTTAGTATCATCAACGAGCAGTACTTC. It yields the protein CASSLSIINEQYF.

This sequence joins TRBV28 and TRBJ2-3, with 7 bases lining up with TRBD1. The CDR3 length is 14 residues. The germline CDR1 and CDR2 sequences are MDHEN and SYDVKM. V lost 7 bases and J lost 4; bases outside the gene matches: 8. The CDR3 region has the DNA TGTGCCAGCACTCGACAGGGCCCCCCAGATACGCAGTATTTT. Translated, it gives CASTRQGPPDTQYF.

The V gene is TRBV5-4, the J gene TRBJ2-1, with 10 bases identical to TRBD2. The CDR3 consists of 15 residues. The ends lost 0 bases at V and 8 bases at J; junction bases unmatched: 5. Germline values: CDR1 SGHNT, CDR2 YYREEE (reference sequence). The CDR3: CASSLVLAGAYEQFF. The CDR3 nucleotides read TGTGCCAGCAGCTTGGTGCTAGCGGGAGCGTATGAGCAGTTCTTC.

This clone was recorded once. The V and J genes are TRBV13 and TRBJ2-2, with a weak D call TRBD1 (6 bases). The ends were cut back, 2 bases at V and 0 bases at J, with 13 bases in the middle. The CDR3 has 17 residues. Germline CDR1 reads PRHDT; CDR2 reads FYEKMQ (reference sequence). The CDR3 region has the DNA TGTGCCAGCAGCTTAAATTATAGGACAGCGAACACCGGGGAGCTGTTTTTT. Protein product: CASSLNYRTANTGELFF.

This chain connects TRBV5-4 to TRBJ2-3; a weak D match, TRBD2 (6 bases). Per germline, CDR1 SGHNT and CDR2 YYREEE (reference sequence). V was clipped by 4 bases and J by 2 bases, with 20 bases between them. The CDR3 consists of 17 residues. The CDR3: CASSLAGQDFYTDTQYF. CDR3 bases: TGTGCCAGCAGCCTCGCGGGGCAGGACTTTTACACAGATACGCAGTATTTT.

V gene TRBV6-1 combines with J gene TRBJ1-1; D is possibly TRBD1 (5 bases). The CDR3 sequence is 19 residues long. Germline CDR1 and CDR2: MNHNS and SASEGT. The V end lost 0 bases, the J end lost 0 bases, and 20 bases lay between the germline ends. CDR3 region: CASSEATPRQRTMNTEAFF. DNA of the CDR3: TGTGCCAGCAGTGAAGCCACCCCTCGACAGCGAACGATGAACACTGAAGCTTTCTTT.

The chain links TRBV4-1 to TRBJ1-2; 8 bases agree with TRBD1. This CDR3 spans 18 amino acids. Germline trimming cut 1 base from V and 0 bases from J; bases unmatched to any gene: 10. CDR1 MGHRA and CDR2 YSYEKL come from the germline V gene. CDR3 coding DNA: TGCGCCAGCAGCCAAGGGGGAGGGGCAGGGGGCCCTAACTATGGCTACACCTTC. It is translated as CASSQGGGAGGPNYGYTF.

The DNA for the CDR3 is TGCAGCGTTTGGGCGGGGGGCAATCAGCCCCAGCATTTT. Translated: CSVWAGGNQPQHF. The gene calls are TRBV29-1 and TRBJ1-5, with D tentatively TRBD1 (5 bases). Germline-derived CDR1 and CDR2 are SQVTM and ANQGSEA. This CDR3 is built from 13 residues. V was shortened by 5 bases and J by 2 bases, with 10 bases between the two germline ends.

The chain uses TRBV18 and TRBJ1-4; D is ambiguous. Germline V gene sequence: CDR1 KGHSH, CDR2 LQKENI. The CDR3 is made up of 15 amino acids. V was cut by 5 bases and J by 3 bases, with 13 bases left in between. The CDR3 reads CASSSRREPNEKLFF. CDR3 DNA: TGTGCCAGCTCATCGCGTCGGGAACCTAATGAAAAACTGTTTTTT.